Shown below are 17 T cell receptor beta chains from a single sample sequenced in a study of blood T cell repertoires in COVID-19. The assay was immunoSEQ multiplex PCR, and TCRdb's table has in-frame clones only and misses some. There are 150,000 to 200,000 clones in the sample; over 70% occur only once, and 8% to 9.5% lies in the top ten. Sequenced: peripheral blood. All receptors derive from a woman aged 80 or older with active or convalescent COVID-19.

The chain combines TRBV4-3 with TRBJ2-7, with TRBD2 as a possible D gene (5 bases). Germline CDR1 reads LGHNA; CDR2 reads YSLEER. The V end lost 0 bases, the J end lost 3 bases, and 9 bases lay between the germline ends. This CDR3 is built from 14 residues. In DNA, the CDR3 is TGCGCCAGCAGCCAAGATCCGGGGAGCTACGAGCAGTACTTC. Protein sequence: CASSQDPGSYEQYF.

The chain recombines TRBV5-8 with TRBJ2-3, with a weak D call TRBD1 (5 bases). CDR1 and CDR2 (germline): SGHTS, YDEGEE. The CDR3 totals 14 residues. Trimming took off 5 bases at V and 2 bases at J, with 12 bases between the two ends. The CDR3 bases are TGTGCCAGCAGTTGGGGCAGAGACACAGATACGCAGTATTTT. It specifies CASSWGRDTDTQYF.

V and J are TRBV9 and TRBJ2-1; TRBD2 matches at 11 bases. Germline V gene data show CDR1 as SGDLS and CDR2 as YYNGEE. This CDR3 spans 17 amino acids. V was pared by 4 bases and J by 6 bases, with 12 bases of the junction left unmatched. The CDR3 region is CASSSKPASGGINEQFF. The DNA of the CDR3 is TGTGCCAGCAGCTCCAAGCCGGCTAGCGGGGGGATCAATGAGCAGTTCTTC.

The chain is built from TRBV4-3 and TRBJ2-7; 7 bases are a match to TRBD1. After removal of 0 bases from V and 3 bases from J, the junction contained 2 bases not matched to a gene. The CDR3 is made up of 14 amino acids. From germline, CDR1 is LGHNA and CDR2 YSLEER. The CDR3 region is CASSQEYRGYEQYF. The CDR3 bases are TGCGCCAGCAGCCAAGAATACAGGGGCTACGAGCAGTACTTC.

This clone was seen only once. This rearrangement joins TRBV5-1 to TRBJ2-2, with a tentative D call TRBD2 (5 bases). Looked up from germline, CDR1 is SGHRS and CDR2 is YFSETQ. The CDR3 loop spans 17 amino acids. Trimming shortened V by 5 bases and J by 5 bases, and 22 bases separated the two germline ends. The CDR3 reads CASSLPYEGTRTGELFF. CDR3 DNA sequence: TGCGCCAGCAGTCTCCCCTATGAGGGAACGAGGACCGGGGAGCTGTTTTTT.

The CDR3 DNA reads TGTGCCAGCAGCCGTCCCGGGACAGGGGGTTTGGAAAAACTGTTTTTT. This sequence encodes CASSRPGTGGLEKLFF. V and J are TRBV7-6 and TRBJ1-4; 11 bases match TRBD1. This CDR3 has 16 amino acids. J lost 8 bases, V lost 5 bases, and 10 bases had no gene match. The germline gives CDR1 SGHVS, CDR2 FNYEAQ.

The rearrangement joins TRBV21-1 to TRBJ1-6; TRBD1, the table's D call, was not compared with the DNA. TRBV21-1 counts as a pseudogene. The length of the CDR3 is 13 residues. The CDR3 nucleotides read TGTGCCAGCAGCAAAACAGGGTGTTCACCCCTCCACTTT. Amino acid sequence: CASSKTGCSPLHF.

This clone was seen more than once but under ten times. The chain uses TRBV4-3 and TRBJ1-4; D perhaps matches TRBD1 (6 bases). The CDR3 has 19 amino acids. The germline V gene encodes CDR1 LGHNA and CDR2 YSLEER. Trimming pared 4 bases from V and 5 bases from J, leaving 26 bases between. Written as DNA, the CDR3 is TGCGCCAGCAGCCGAACCCTGACAGGTGACCTCGCCTTGAATGAAAAACTGTTTTTT. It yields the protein CASSRTLTGDLALNEKLFF.

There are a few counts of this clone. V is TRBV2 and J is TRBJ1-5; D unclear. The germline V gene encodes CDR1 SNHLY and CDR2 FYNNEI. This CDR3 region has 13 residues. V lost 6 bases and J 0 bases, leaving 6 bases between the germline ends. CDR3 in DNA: TGTGCCAGCAGCGTTTATAGCAATCAGCCCCAGCATTTT. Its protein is CASSVYSNQPQHF.

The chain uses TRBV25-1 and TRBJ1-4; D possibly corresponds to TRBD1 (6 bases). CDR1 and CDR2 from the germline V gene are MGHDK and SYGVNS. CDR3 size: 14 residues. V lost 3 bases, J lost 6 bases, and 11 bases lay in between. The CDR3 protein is CASSEGGADEKLFF. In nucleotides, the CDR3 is TGTGCCAGCAGTGAGGGGGGGGCTGATGAAAAACTGTTTTTT.

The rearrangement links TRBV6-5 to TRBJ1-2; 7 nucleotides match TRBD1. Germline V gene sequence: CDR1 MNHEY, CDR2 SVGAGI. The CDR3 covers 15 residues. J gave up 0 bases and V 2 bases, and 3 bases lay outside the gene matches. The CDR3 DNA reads TGTGCCAGCAGTTACAAGGGGACAGCTAACTATGGCTACACCTTC. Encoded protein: CASSYKGTANYGYTF.

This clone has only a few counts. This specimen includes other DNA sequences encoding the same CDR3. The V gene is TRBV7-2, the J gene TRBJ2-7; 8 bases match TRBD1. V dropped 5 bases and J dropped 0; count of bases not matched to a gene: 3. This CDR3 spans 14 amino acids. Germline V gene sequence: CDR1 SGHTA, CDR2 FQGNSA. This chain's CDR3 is CASSRDRSSYEQYF. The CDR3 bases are TGTGCCAGCAGCCGGGACAGGAGCTCCTACGAGCAGTACTTC.

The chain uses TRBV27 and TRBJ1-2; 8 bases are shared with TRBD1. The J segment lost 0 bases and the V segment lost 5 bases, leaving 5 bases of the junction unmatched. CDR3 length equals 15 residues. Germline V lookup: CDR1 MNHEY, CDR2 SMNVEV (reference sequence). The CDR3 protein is CASSPGQGSNYGYTF. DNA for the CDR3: TGTGCCAGCAGTCCCGGACAGGGATCTAACTATGGCTACACCTTC.

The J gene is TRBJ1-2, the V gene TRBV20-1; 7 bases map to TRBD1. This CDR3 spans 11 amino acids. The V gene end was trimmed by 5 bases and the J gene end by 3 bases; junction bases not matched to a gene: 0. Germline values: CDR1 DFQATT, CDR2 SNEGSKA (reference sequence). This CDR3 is CSADRDYGYTF. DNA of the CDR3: TGCAGTGCTGACAGGGACTATGGCTACACCTTC.

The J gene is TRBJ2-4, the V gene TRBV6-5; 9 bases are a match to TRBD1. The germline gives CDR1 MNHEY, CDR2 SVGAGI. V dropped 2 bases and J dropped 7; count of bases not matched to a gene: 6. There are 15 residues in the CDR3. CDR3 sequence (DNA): TGTGCCAGCAGTTACACCCTACAGGGGGCGAACATTCAGTACTTC. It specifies CASSYTLQGANIQYF.

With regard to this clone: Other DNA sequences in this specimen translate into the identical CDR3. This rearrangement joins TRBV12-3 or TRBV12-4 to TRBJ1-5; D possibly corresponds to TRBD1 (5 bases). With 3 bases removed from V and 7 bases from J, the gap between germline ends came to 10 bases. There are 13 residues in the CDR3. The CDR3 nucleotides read TGTGCCAGCAGTTTCGCCGGGGGACAGCCCCAGCATTTT. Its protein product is CASSFAGGQPQHF.

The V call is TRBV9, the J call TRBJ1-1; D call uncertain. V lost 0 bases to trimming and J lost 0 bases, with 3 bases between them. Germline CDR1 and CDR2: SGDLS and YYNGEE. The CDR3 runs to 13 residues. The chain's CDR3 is CASSVAMNTEAFF. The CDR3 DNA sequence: TGTGCCAGCAGCGTAGCCATGAACACTGAAGCTTTCTTT.